There are a few counts of the clone carrying this T cell receptor (beta chain). The assay was immunoSEQ multiplex PCR, and TCRdb's table has in-frame clones only and misses some. The data show roughly 110,000 clones, more than 70% seen once. The data were obtained in a study of blood T cell repertoires in COVID-19. Study at large: PBMCs, B-cell-depleted T cells, or T cells provided the cDNA or gDNA that made up the material.

The sample consisted of peripheral blood. The sequence came from a man aged 65-85 years with acute or convalescent COVID-19.

The CDR3 reads CASSPLDRDNSPLHF. DNA for the CDR3: TGTGCCAGCAGTCCCCTCGACAGGGATAATTCACCCCTCCACTTT. V gene TRBV6-5 combines with J gene TRBJ1-6; the match to TRBD1 covers 7 bases. J lost 5 bases, V lost 5 bases, and 6 bases had no gene match. CDR3 length: 15 amino acids. Per the germline V gene, CDR1 is MNHEY and CDR2 is SVGAGI.